A single sample gave rise to the 17 T cell receptor beta chains below, sequenced in a study of CD8+ T cells in alopecia areata. cDNA reverse transcribed from extracted RNA served as the sequencing template. Libraries were prepared by immunoSEQ multiplex PCR; TCRdb keeps only in-frame clonotypes and omits some of them. Here the sample spans 160,000 or so clones, about 67% being singletons. The sequencing here drew on CD8+ T cells sorted from blood, taken at week 0. The receptors were gathered from a human donor with alopecia areata.

V usage is TRBV9 and J usage is TRBJ2-7; no clear D. The V end lost 0 bases, the J end lost 0 bases, and 7 bases lay between the germline ends. The CDR3 runs 14 residues. Per the germline V gene, CDR1 is SGDLS and CDR2 is YYNGEE. The CDR3 sequence: CASSVEDASYEQYF. CDR3 coding DNA: TGTGCCAGCAGCGTAGAGGACGCCTCCTACGAGCAGTACTTC.

The chain employs TRBV6-5 and TRBJ2-5; D might be TRBD1 or TRBD2, each matching 5 bases. This CDR3 is built from 13 residues. V dropped 0 bases and J dropped 5 bases, with 7 bases sitting between them. Germline V gene sequence: CDR1 MNHEY, CDR2 SVGAGI. The CDR3 DNA reads as TGTGCCAGCAGTTACTCAGGGGAGGAGACCCAGTACTTC. It specifies CASSYSGEETQYF.

The CDR3 bases are TGTGCCAGCAGTCCACAGGGTCGTAGCACAGATACGCAGTATTTT. This sequence encodes CASSPQGRSTDTQYF. The chain is built from TRBV25-1 and TRBJ2-3; weak D call: TRBD1 (6 bases). This CDR3 is built from 15 residues. Germline V CDR1 and CDR2: MGHDK, SYGVNS. The V gene lost 5 bases and the J gene lost 0 bases, with 12 bases spanning the gap.

The gene calls are TRBV27 and TRBJ2-1, with 14 bases aligning to TRBD2. This CDR3 is built from 16 residues. V lost 5 bases to trimming and J lost 9 bases; unmatched junction nucleotides: 9. Germline CDR1 MNHEY, CDR2 SMNVEV (reference sequence). The CDR3 DNA is TGTGCCAGCAGTGCCGAGACTAGCGGGGGGGCGGGTGAGCAGTTCTTC. Protein sequence: CASSAETSGGAGEQFF.

Concerning this clone itself: Distinct nucleotide sequences in the sample also encode this CDR3. The chain couples TRBV11-2 to TRBJ2-5; D not resolved. CDR1 SGHAT and CDR2 FQNNGV come from the germline V gene. V was cut by 3 bases and J by 5 bases, with 4 bases left in between. This CDR3 spans 11 amino acids. The CDR3 spells CASSFGETQYF. For the CDR3, the DNA is TGTGCCAGCAGCTTCGGCGAGACCCAGTACTTC.

The sample holds one count of this clone. The chain carries TRBV30 and TRBJ1-4; possibly TRBD1 for D (6 bases). Germline CDR1 reads GTSNPN; CDR2 reads SVGIG (reference sequence). V was shortened by 3 bases and J by 7 bases, with 18 bases between the two germline ends. This CDR3 spans 15 amino acids. CDR3: CAWSPGEAGVEKLFF. The CDR3 DNA is TGTGCCTGGAGCCCCGGGGAGGCAGGGGTTGAAAAACTGTTTTTT.

The rearrangement uses TRBV29-1 and TRBJ2-7; D not resolved. CDR1 is SQVTM and CDR2 is ANQGSEA in the germline V gene. The CDR3 has 10 residues. V gave up 6 bases and J gave up 4 bases, with 7 bases separating them. The CDR3 bases are TGCAGCGTCATCGATTACGAGCAGTACTTC. Amino acids: CSVIDYEQYF.

This clone showed up just a few times. The V and J genes are TRBV14 and TRBJ2-7; possible D gene TRBD2, 6 bases. Germline V lookup: CDR1 SGHDN, CDR2 FVKESK. V gave up 7 bases and J gave up 4 bases, with 14 bases separating them. The CDR3 runs 13 residues. The CDR3 region is CASNPGGGYEQYF. In DNA form, the CDR3 reads TGTGCCAGCAACCCCGGGGGAGGTTACGAGCAGTACTTC.

The chain carries TRBV7-9 and TRBJ1-4; D is unclear. Germline loops: CDR1 SEHNR, CDR2 FQNEAQ (reference sequence). V dropped 3 bases and J dropped 6 bases, with 14 bases sitting between them. CDR3 length equals 15 residues. As DNA, the CDR3 is TGTGCCAGCAGCTTTTCAGTGGCGCGTCATGAAAAACTGTTTTTT. Translation gives CASSFSVARHEKLFF. The full variable domain, rest sourced from reference TRBV7-9 and TRBJ1-4, is DTGVSQNPRHKITKRGQNVTFRCDPISEHNRLYWYRQTLGQGPEFLTYFQNEAQLEKSRLLSDRFSAERPKGSFSTLEIQRTEQGDSAMYLCASSFSVARHEKLFFGSGTQLSVL.

The chain combines TRBV29-1 with TRBJ2-2; TRBD2 aligns across 8 bases. The CDR3 consists of 14 residues. Germline V gives CDR1 SQVTM, CDR2 ANQGSEA. V dropped 5 bases and J dropped 2; count of bases not matched to a gene: 4. The CDR3 region is CSVPGGINTGELFF. The CDR3 DNA is TGCAGCGTTCCGGGAGGGATCAACACCGGGGAGCTGTTTTTT.

The gene calls are TRBV2 and TRBJ2-7; 8 positions match TRBD1. The CDR3 runs to 13 residues. J gave up 6 bases and V 8 bases, and 9 bases lay outside the gene matches. The germline gives CDR1 SNHLY, CDR2 FYNNEI. Written as DNA, the CDR3 is TGTGCCAGCGGGGGGACAGGCCCGTCCGAGCAGTACTTC. It specifies CASGGTGPSEQYF.

V usage is TRBV13 and J usage is TRBJ2-3; 9 bases are a match to TRBD1. The germline gives CDR1 PRHDT, CDR2 FYEKMQ (reference sequence). With V trimmed by 5 bases and J by 3 bases, 6 bases remained unmatched. CDR3 length: 15 amino acids. The CDR3 sequence is CASSPGQGKTDTQYF. As DNA, the CDR3 is TGTGCCAGCAGCCCAGGACAGGGGAAGACAGATACGCAGTATTTT.

Relative to its sample, this clone is medium-sized (0.01 to 0.1%). The chain has TRBV19 and TRBJ2-7; D unresolved. Germline CDR1 is LNHDA and CDR2 is SQIVND (reference sequence). The CDR3 has 14 residues. V lost 2 bases and J 3 bases, leaving 11 bases between the germline ends. For the CDR3, the DNA is TGTGCCAGTAGTATATACGGCAGATTCTACGAGCAGTACTTC. This gives the protein CASSIYGRFYEQYF.

This chain uses TRBV7-2 with TRBJ2-3; 7 bases fit TRBD2. The germline V gene has CDR1 SGHTA and CDR2 FQGNSA. With V trimmed by 2 bases and J by 3 bases, 2 bases remained unmatched. This CDR3 spans 14 amino acids. This chain's CDR3 is CASSLSGGTDTQYF. CDR3 sequence (DNA): TGTGCCAGCAGCTTATCGGGGGGAACAGATACGCAGTATTTT.

The chain couples TRBV13 to TRBJ2-2, with a tentative D call TRBD1 (6 bases). This CDR3 spans 15 amino acids. Germline loops: CDR1 PRHDT, CDR2 FYEKMQ (reference sequence). V lost 1 base, J lost 6 bases, and 12 bases lay in between. The CDR3 DNA sequence: TGTGCCAGCAGCTTAGACGACAGGTCCCCCGGGGAGCTGTTTTTT. Translation gives CASSLDDRSPGELFF. Complete variable domain (other parts from reference TRBV13 and TRBJ2-2): AAGVIQSPRHLIKEKRETATLKCYPIPRHDTVYWYQQGPGQDPQFLISFYEKMQSDKGSIPDRFSAQQFSDYHSELNMSSLELGDSALYFCASSLDDRSPGELFFGEGSRLTVL.

The rearrangement links TRBV29-1 to TRBJ2-1, with 10 nucleotides matching TRBD1. V lost 2 bases, J lost 4 bases, and 11 bases stayed unmatched. CDR1 and CDR2 from the germline V gene are SQVTM and ANQGSEA. The CDR3 runs to 17 residues. The CDR3 loop is CSVESAPGTGVYNEQFF. For the CDR3, the DNA is TGCAGCGTTGAAAGCGCCCCCGGGACAGGGGTGTACAATGAGCAGTTCTTC.

The genes are TRBV30 and TRBJ1-1, with D unclear. This CDR3 has 15 amino acids. Germline lookup yields CDR1 GTSNPN and CDR2 SVGIG (reference sequence). Trimming removed 0 bases from V and 0 bases from J, with 11 bases in between. Here the CDR3 DNA reads TGTGCCTGGAGTGTCCCACCAGTGGTGAACACTGAAGCTTTCTTT. It translates to CAWSVPPVVNTEAFF.